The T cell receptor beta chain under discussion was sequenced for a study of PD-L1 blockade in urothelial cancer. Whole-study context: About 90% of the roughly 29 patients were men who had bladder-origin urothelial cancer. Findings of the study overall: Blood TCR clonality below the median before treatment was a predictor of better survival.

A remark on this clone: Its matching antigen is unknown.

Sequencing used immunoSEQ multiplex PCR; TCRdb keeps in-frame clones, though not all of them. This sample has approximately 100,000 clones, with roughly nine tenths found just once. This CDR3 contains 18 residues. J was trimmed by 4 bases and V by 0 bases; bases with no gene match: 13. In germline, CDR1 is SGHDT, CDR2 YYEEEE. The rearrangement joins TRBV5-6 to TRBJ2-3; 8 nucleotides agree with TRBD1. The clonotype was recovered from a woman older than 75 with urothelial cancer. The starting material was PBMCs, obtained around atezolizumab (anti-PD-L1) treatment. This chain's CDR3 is CASSLVRGLGGEADTQYF. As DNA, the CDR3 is TGTGCCAGCAGCTTGGTCAGGGGGCTAGGCGGAGAGGCAGATACGCAGTATTTT.